The T cell receptor (beta chain) under discussion was sequenced for a study of shared clonotypes between healthy human individuals. Trimming took 0 bases from V and 8 from J, leaving 16 bases between them. Germline V CDR1 and CDR2: GTSNPN, SVGIG (reference sequence). This CDR3 comprises 14 residues. Clones were sequenced by immunoSEQ multiplex PCR, and TCRdb holds only the in-frame ones, with some missing. This table holds approximately 95,000 clones, roughly two thirds found once. This TCR was recovered from a young man in good health. This chain joins TRBV30 and TRBJ1-2; no clear D gene. Sequencing was performed on memory CD8+ T cells sorted from blood. Subset specified: CD45RO+ cells pooled with CCR7-negative TemRA cells. In DNA form, the CDR3 reads TGTGCCTGGAGTGTAGGCGGGTCCCCTTGGGGCTACACCTTC. Its translation: CAWSVGGSPWGYTF.